What follows describes a single T cell receptor (beta chain). Its antigen is undetermined. V gave up 0 bases and J gave up 6 bases; unmatched junction bases: 13. This CDR3 contains 17 residues. Germline-derived CDR1 and CDR2 are LNHNV and YYDKDF (reference sequence). This entry comes from a study of PD-1 blockade in classical Hodgkin lymphoma. Findings and limits, study-wide: Similar baseline diversity was found in complete responders and newly diagnosed patients.

The patients all showed relapse after autologous stem cell transplantation, while their brentuximab vedotin exposure varied. The repertoire was sequenced with immunoSEQ multiplex PCR; TCRdb's copy has only in-frame clones and lacks some. Among around 13,000 clones listed, around 84% were seen once. This chain uses TRBV15 with TRBJ2-7; 8 nucleotides match TRBD1. The material sequenced was peripheral blood mononuclear cells (PBMCs), taken at baseline. This TCR derives from a human donor with classical Hodgkin lymphoma. CDR3 region: CATSRDSPSAGGREQYF. The CDR3 DNA is TGTGCCACCAGCAGAGATTCCCCATCGGCAGGGGGCCGCGAGCAGTACTTC.